The 10 T cell receptor beta chains below all came from one sample that was sequenced in a study of T cell responses to AZD1222 COVID-19 vaccine (dated by TCRdb to the early 2020s). The receptor library was made with the immunoSEQ multiplex PCR assay. In TCRdb, the immuneACCESS table is reduced to in-frame sequences with V and J assigned. These tables do not hold every clone; where another copy was compared, an unresolved V gene accounts for under half, and the others remain unexplained. Across this sample there are about 160,000 clones, with 85% to 90% seen only once. The top ten clones comprise approximately 4.5% of the sample. The meaning of the sample's time point label: about 28 days (+/-7) after the second vaccine dose. The sample was peripheral blood, taken 28 days after the second AZD1222 dose. The source is an adult who received the AZD1222 COVID-19 vaccine.

V gene TRBV5-4 combines with J gene TRBJ1-2; TRBD1 aligns across 7 bases. The J segment lost 8 bases and the V segment lost 5 bases, leaving 12 bases of the junction unmatched. CDR1 and CDR2 from the germline V gene are SGHNT and YYREEE (reference sequence). This CDR3 spans 14 amino acids. In DNA form, the CDR3 reads TGTGCCAGCAGAACCGGGACAGACCCCTGGGGCTACACCTTC. Translated, it gives CASRTGTDPWGYTF. Full variable domain (missing parts from reference TRBV5-4 and TRBJ1-2): ETGVTQSPTHLIKTRGQQVTLRCSSQSGHNTVSWYQQALGQGPQFIFQYYREEENGRGNFPPRFSGLQFPNYSSELNVNALELDDSALYLCASRTGTDPWGYTFGSGTRLTVV.

V gene TRBV6-5 combines with J gene TRBJ1-1; D is unclear. The germline V gene encodes CDR1 MNHEY and CDR2 SVGAGI. With 0 bases removed from V and 11 bases from J, the gap between germline ends came to 13 bases. The CDR3 length is 13 residues. The chain's CDR3 is CASSYSDFRGAFF. DNA for the CDR3: TGTGCCAGCAGTTACTCGGACTTTCGCGGGGCTTTCTTT.

The rearrangement links TRBV10-2 to TRBJ2-2; D uncertain. Germline CDR1 and CDR2: WSHSY and SAAADI. With 6 bases removed from V and 5 bases from J, the gap between germline ends came to 7 bases. This CDR3 has 12 amino acids. Here the CDR3 DNA reads TGCGCCAGCAGGGCAGCTACCGGGGAGCTGTTTTTT. Residues: CASRAATGELFF.

This clone has only one observation. The chain employs TRBV3-1 (or the pseudogene TRBV3-2) and TRBJ1-2; unclear D gene. The CDR3 extends over 14 amino acids. The V gene's germline CDR1 is LGHDT and CDR2 YNNKEL (reference sequence). The V end lost 0 bases, the J end lost 4 bases, and 9 bases lay between the germline ends. The CDR3 protein is CASSQDRGFYGYTF. The CDR3 nucleotides read TGTGCCAGCAGCCAAGATCGAGGGTTCTATGGCTACACCTTC.

The chain couples TRBV6-5 to TRBJ2-3; TRBD2 aligns across 8 bases. The CDR3 contains 13 residues. V lost 8 bases to trimming and J lost 7 bases; unmatched junction nucleotides: 8. Germline V lookup: CDR1 MNHEY, CDR2 SVGAGI. The CDR3 reads CASGSGGGNTQYF. The CDR3 nucleotides are TGTGCCAGCGGCAGCGGGGGCGGTAATACGCAGTATTTT.

This chain uses TRBV3-1 (or the pseudogene TRBV3-2) with TRBJ1-5, with D unclear. V was shortened by 5 bases and J by 0 bases, with 17 bases between the two germline ends. CDR1 LGHDT and CDR2 YNNKEL come from the germline V gene (reference sequence). The CDR3 has 17 amino acids. CDR3 protein: CASSDIGRENSNQPQHF. CDR3 DNA: TGTGCCAGCAGCGATATAGGACGAGAGAATAGCAATCAGCCCCAGCATTTT.

The chain has TRBV30 and TRBJ2-7, with a tentative D call TRBD1 (6 bases). V lost 2 bases to trimming and J lost 7 bases, with 15 bases between them. The CDR3 runs 13 residues. Per the germline V gene, CDR1 is GTSNPN and CDR2 is SVGIG (reference sequence). The CDR3 sequence is CAWSQDSPQEQYF. In nucleotides, the CDR3 is TGTGCCTGGAGTCAGGACAGCCCTCAGGAGCAGTACTTC.

J is TRBJ1-1 and V is TRBV7-9; 7 nucleotides agree with TRBD1. This CDR3 is 13 amino acids long. V was clipped by 5 bases and J by 6 bases; unmatched bases: 6. Germline assignment: CDR1 SEHNR and CDR2 FQNEAQ (reference sequence). The CDR3, as DNA: TGTGCCAGCAGCCAGGGGGTATTACCTGAAGCTTTCTTT. It is translated as CASSQGVLPEAFF.

The rearrangement links TRBV2 to TRBJ1-3; D unresolved. This CDR3 region has 14 residues. Germline V gives CDR1 SNHLY, CDR2 FYNNEI. V lost 4 bases to trimming and J lost 0 bases, with 7 bases between them. CDR3 in DNA: TGTGCCAGCAGTGTGGGCGTCTCTGGAAACACCATATATTTT. This gives the protein CASSVGVSGNTIYF.

The chain couples TRBV30 to TRBJ2-7; D uncertain. CDR1 and CDR2 from the germline V gene are GTSNPN and SVGIG (reference sequence). This CDR3 is built from 11 residues. Trimming stripped 4 bases from V and 7 bases from J, with 11 bases between. The CDR3 region is CAWKDHREQYF. CDR3 coding DNA: TGTGCCTGGAAGGACCATCGGGAGCAGTACTTC.